Sequencing of this T cell receptor beta chain was carried out in a study of blood T cells in healthy people across ages. PCR was performed a second time for about 6 to 12 cycles using a sample-barcoded 5' primer and a J-beta primer mix. TCRdb recomputed calls from the 5' RACE reads with MiXCR, one row per CDR3 protein. Of around 1,100,000 distinct CDR3 sequences in the sample, 35% to 40% are singletons; the top ten hold 13%. The sequence was collected from a man younger than 35 in good health. Sequencing was done on a sample of blood.

CDR3 loop: CASSTLERAYTGELFF. The CDR3 DNA reads TGTGCCAGTAGTACCCTTGAGAGGGCGTACACCGGGGAGCTGTTTTTT. V and J are TRBV19 and TRBJ2-2; D possibly corresponds to TRBD2 (5 bases). This CDR3 comprises 16 residues. Looked up from germline, CDR1 is LNHDA and CDR2 is SQIVND (reference sequence). V gave up 4 bases and J gave up 3 bases, with 15 bases separating them.